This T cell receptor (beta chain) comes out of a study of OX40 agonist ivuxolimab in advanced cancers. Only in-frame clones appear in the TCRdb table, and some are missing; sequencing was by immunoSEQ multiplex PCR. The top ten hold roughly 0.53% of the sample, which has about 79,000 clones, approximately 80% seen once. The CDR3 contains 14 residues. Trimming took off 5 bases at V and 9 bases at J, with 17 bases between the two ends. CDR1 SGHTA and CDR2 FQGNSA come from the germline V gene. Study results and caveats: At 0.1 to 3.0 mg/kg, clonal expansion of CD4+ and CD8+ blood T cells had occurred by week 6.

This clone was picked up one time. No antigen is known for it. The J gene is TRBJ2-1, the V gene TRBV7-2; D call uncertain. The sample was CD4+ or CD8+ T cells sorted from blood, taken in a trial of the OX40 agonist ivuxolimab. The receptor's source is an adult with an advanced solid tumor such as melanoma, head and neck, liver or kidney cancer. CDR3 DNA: TGTGCCAGCAGCGCTCATGAAGGGTCCATTGAGCAGTTCTTC. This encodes CASSAHEGSIEQFF. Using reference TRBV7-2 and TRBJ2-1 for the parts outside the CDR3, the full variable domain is GAGVSQSPSNKVTEKGKDVELRCDPISGHTALYWYRQSLGQGLEFLIYFQGNSAPDKSGLPSDRFSAERTGGSVSTLTIQRTQQEDSAVYLCASSAHEGSIEQFFGPGTRLTVL.